Below are 15 T cell receptor beta chains sequenced from a single sample in a study of blood T cell repertoires in COVID-19. Only in-frame clones appear in the TCRdb table, and some are missing; sequencing was by immunoSEQ multiplex PCR. The data hold over 150,000 clones, with around 86% observed a single time. Material for sequencing was peripheral blood. These receptors originate from an elderly woman with COVID-19, enrolled during active disease.

The chain employs TRBV19 and TRBJ2-1; 7 positions match TRBD1. This CDR3 is 14 amino acids long. CDR1 and CDR2 from the germline V gene are LNHDA and SQIVND (reference sequence). V shed 3 bases, J shed 9 bases, and the junction held 8 bases outside the gene matches. CDR3 bases: TGTGCCAGTAGTATCTCTTTGACAGGGTCTGAGCAGTTCTTC. It codes for CASSISLTGSEQFF.

V usage is TRBV9 and J usage is TRBJ1-4, with unresolved D. Germline lookup yields CDR1 SGDLS and CDR2 YYNGEE. The CDR3 contains 14 residues. The ends were cut back, 4 bases at V and 7 bases at J, with 14 bases in the middle. The CDR3 DNA is TGTGCCAGCAGCCCCGGGAGGCGCGGTGAAAAACTGTTTTTT. Protein product: CASSPGRRGEKLFF.

V and J are TRBV19 and TRBJ1-4; weak D call: TRBD1 (5 bases). Germline CDR1 reads LNHDA; CDR2 reads SQIVND (reference sequence). The V end was cut by 5 bases, the J end by 0 bases, with 13 bases between. This CDR3 spans 16 amino acids. CDR3 in amino acids: CASSPTTASTNEKLFF. The CDR3 DNA sequence: TGTGCCAGTAGTCCAACGACAGCATCAACTAATGAAAAACTGTTTTTT.

The chain uses TRBV3-1 (or the pseudogene TRBV3-2) and TRBJ2-2; D is unclear. V lost 2 bases and J 4 bases, leaving 5 bases between the germline ends. This CDR3 contains 13 residues. Looked up from germline, CDR1 is LGHDT and CDR2 is YNNKEL (reference sequence). The CDR3 DNA follows: TGTGCCAGCAGCCAAATTAGCACCGGGGAGCTGTTTTTT. Translation gives CASSQISTGELFF.

The chain links TRBV6-6 to TRBJ1-4, with D perhaps matching TRBD1 (6 bases). Germline lookup yields CDR1 MNHNY and CDR2 SVGAGI (reference sequence). The CDR3 loop spans 14 amino acids. V was cut by 6 bases and J by 4 bases, with 12 bases left in between. The CDR3 DNA reads as TGTGCCAGCAGCCCACAGGGTTATAATGAAAAACTGTTTTTT. The encoded protein is CASSPQGYNEKLFF.

This chain uses TRBV27 with TRBJ1-4; perhaps TRBD1 as D (5 bases). Deletions cut 5 bases from V and 7 bases from J, with 14 bases between. Germline V gene sequence: CDR1 MNHEY, CDR2 SMNVEV (reference sequence). The CDR3 has 14 residues. The chain's CDR3 is CASSRTRGFEKLFF. CDR3 sequence (DNA): TGTGCCAGCAGTAGGACAAGGGGCTTTGAAAAACTGTTTTTT.

This chain joins TRBV9 and TRBJ2-7, with D possibly being TRBD2 (5 bases). The V gene's germline CDR1 is SGDLS and CDR2 YYNGEE. The CDR3 is 15 amino acids. Trimming removed 0 bases at V and 5 bases at J, with 15 bases between. CDR3 sequence reads: CASSVGAGLSNEQYF. The CDR3 DNA sequence: TGTGCCAGCAGCGTAGGAGCAGGACTGAGTAACGAGCAGTACTTC.

The rearrangement links TRBV6-5 to TRBJ2-1; TRBD2 matches at 9 bases. Losses at the gene ends were 8 bases for V and 9 bases for J; bases not matched to a gene: 8. The CDR3 contains 13 residues. Germline V gene sequence: CDR1 MNHEY, CDR2 SVGAGI. The CDR3 is CASDRGLAIEQFF. The CDR3 DNA reads TGTGCCAGCGATAGGGGACTAGCCATTGAGCAGTTCTTC.

V usage is TRBV4-2 and J usage is TRBJ2-7, with a tentative D call TRBD1 (6 bases). From germline, CDR1 is LGHNA and CDR2 YNFKEQ. CDR3 length: 16 residues. V was cut by 1 base and J by 0 bases, with 13 bases left in between. DNA of the CDR3: TGTGCCAGCAGCCAAGCACGCACAGGGCCCTCCTACGAGCAGTACTTC. Protein product: CASSQARTGPSYEQYF.

The DNA of the CDR3 is TGTGCCAGCAGCTCTACAGGGGGGAATCAGCCCCAGCATTTT. Its translation: CASSSTGGNQPQHF. The chain employs TRBV7-2 and TRBJ1-5, with 8 bases matching TRBD1. Germline V CDR1 and CDR2: SGHTA, FQGNSA. V lost 4 bases, J lost 4 bases, and 3 bases stayed unmatched. This CDR3 region has 14 residues.

This clone appeared a single time. The V call is TRBV19, the J call TRBJ2-1; 13 nucleotides match TRBD2. The junction had 5 bases not matched to a gene; V was cut back by 5 bases and J by 10 bases. Germline assignment: CDR1 LNHDA and CDR2 SQIVND (reference sequence). This CDR3 spans 14 amino acids. This CDR3 reads CASSVTSGGNEQFF. The CDR3 bases are TGTGCCAGTAGTGTGACTAGCGGGGGGAACGAGCAGTTCTTC.

This chain connects TRBV28 to TRBJ1-5, with 9 positions matching TRBD1. CDR3 length equals 18 residues. Trimming cost V 6 bases and J 0 bases; bases outside gene matches: 12. Germline-derived CDR1 and CDR2 are MDHEN and SYDVKM. As DNA, the CDR3 is TGTGCCAGCAGCCGCCGGGACAGGGTATTTTTTAGCAATCAGCCCCAGCATTTT. Amino acid sequence: CASSRRDRVFFSNQPQHF.

To note about this clone: The junction and the germline gene differ at one end; a read error may be behind it. This rearrangement joins TRBV7-7 to TRBJ1-1; a possible D gene is TRBD1 (6 bases). This CDR3 has 15 residues. The germline V gene encodes CDR1 SSHAT and CDR2 FNYEAQ (reference sequence). The CDR3, as DNA: TGTGCTAGCAGCTTAAAAAGGGGGGGGAACACTGAAGCTTTCTTT. It codes for CASSLKRGGNTEAFF.

This sequence joins TRBV15 and TRBJ1-1; D might be TRBD1 (5 bases). CDR3 length: 13 amino acids. The germline CDR1 and CDR2 sequences are LNHNV and YYDKDF (reference sequence). Between the trimmed V and J ends, which lost 5 bases and 8 bases, there was a span of 15 bases. CDR3 nucleotide sequence: TGTGCCACCAGCGCCCGGGGGGGGTCCGAAGCTTTCTTT. Its protein is CATSARGGSEAFF.

This sequence joins TRBV29-1 and TRBJ2-3; 10 nucleotides line up with TRBD2. CDR1 is SQVTM, CDR2 ANQGSEA, per germline. This CDR3 has 14 residues. Trimming took 4 bases from V and 2 from J; bases not matched to a gene: 3. The CDR3 is CSVGTSGFTDTQYF. The CDR3 coding sequence is TGCAGCGTTGGGACTAGCGGATTCACAGATACGCAGTATTTT.